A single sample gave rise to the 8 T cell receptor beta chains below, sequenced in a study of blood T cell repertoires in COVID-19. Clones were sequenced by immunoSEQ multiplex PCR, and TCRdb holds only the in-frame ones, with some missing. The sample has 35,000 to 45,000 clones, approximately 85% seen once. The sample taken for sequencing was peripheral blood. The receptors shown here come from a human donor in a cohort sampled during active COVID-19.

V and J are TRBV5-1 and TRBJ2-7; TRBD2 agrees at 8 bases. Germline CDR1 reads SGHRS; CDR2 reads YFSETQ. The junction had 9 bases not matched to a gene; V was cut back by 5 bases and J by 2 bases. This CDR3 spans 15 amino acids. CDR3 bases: TGCGCCAGCAGGGTCAGTGGCGGGGGGACCTACGAGCAGTACTTC. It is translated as CASRVSGGGTYEQYF. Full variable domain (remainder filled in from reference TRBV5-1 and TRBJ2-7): KAGVTQTPRYLIKTRGQQVTLSCSPISGHRSVSWYQQTPGQGLQFLFEYFSETQRNKGNFPGRFSGRQFSNSRSEMNVSTLELGDSALYLCASRVSGGGTYEQYFGPGTRLTVT.

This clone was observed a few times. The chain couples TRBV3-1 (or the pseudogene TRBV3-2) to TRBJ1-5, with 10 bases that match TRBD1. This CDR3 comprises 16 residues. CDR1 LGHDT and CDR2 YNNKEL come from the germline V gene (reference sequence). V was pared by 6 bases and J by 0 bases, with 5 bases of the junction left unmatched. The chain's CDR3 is CASSHGTGASNQPQHF. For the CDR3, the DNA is TGTGCCAGCAGTCACGGGACAGGGGCTAGCAATCAGCCCCAGCATTTT.

In DNA, the CDR3 is TGCGCCAGCAGCTTGGAGGTTAGCGGGGGGGCAAACGAGCAGTACTTC. Its translation: CASSLEVSGGANEQYF. This sequence joins TRBV5-1 and TRBJ2-7; 11 bases are shared with TRBD2. The J segment lost 5 bases and the V segment lost 0 bases, leaving 7 bases of the junction unmatched. The germline CDR1 and CDR2 sequences are SGHRS and YFSETQ. This CDR3 is 16 amino acids long.

DNA for the CDR3: TGTGCCAGTAGTACCCCCCGTGCAGGCAGCTCCTACGAGCAGTACTTC. As protein: CASSTPRAGSSYEQYF. V usage is TRBV19 and J usage is TRBJ2-7, with unresolved D. The CDR3 has 16 residues. Germline V gene data show CDR1 as LNHDA and CDR2 as SQIVND (reference sequence). V lost 4 bases to trimming and J lost 0 bases, with 16 bases between them.

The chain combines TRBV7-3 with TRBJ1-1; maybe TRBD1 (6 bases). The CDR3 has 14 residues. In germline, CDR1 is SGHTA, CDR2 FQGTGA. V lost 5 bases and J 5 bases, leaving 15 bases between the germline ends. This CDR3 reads CASSATGWETEAFF. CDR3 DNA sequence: TGTGCCAGCAGCGCAACAGGGTGGGAGACTGAAGCTTTCTTT.

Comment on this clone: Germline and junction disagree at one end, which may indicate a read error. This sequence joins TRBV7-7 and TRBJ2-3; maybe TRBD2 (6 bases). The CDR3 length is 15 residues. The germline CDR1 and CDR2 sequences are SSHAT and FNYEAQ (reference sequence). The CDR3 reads CASSLGSAGTDTQYF. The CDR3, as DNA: TGTGCTAGCAGCTTAGGGAGTGCGGGGACAGATACGCAGTATTTT.

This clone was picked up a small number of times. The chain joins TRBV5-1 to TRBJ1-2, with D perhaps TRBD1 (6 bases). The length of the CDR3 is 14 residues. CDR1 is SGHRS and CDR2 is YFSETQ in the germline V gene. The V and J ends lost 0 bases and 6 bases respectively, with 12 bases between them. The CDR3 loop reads CASSLGQGNHGYTF. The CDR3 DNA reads TGCGCCAGCAGCTTGGGGCAGGGGAATCATGGCTACACCTTC.

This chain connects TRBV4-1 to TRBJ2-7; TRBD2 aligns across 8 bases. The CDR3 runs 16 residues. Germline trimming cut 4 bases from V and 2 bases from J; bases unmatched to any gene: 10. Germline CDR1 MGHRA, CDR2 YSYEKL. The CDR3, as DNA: TGCGCCAGCAGCCGGACCTGGGAGCGGGGGACCTACGAGCAGTACTTC. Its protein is CASSRTWERGTYEQYF.